This T cell receptor (beta chain) was captured by sequencing in a study of circulating CD8 cells and anti-PD-1 response in melanoma. Study-wide background: Every 2 weeks, patients got 3 mg/kg nivolumab intravenously.

Sample share makes this clonotype medium-sized. TCR libraries were prepared from approximately 15 ng of total RNA with the QIAseq Immune Repertoire TCR panel. TCRdb recomputed calls from the reads with MiXCR, one row per CDR3 protein. The sample consists of approximately 200 distinct CDR3 sequences, approximately 11% of them appearing once. Germline CDR1 is KGHDR and CDR2 is SFDVKD. CDR3 size: 17 residues. The germline V and J ends were trimmed by 4 bases and 3 bases, with 21 bases remaining between them. Four subsets defined by PD-1 and/or TIGIT were sorted from live CD3+CD8+TCRalphabeta+ cells. The sequence derives from a human donor with melanoma. The starting material was CD8+ T cells from PBMCs, obtained at baseline or after one month of anti-PD-1 therapy (not recorded which). J is TRBJ2-7 and V is TRBV24-1; D may be TRBD1 or TRBD2 (5 bases each). The CDR3 nucleotides are TGTGCCACCAGTGACACTCAGGCGGGTTCAGGGTACTACGAGCAGTACTTC. Translating it yields CATSDTQAGSGYYEQYF.